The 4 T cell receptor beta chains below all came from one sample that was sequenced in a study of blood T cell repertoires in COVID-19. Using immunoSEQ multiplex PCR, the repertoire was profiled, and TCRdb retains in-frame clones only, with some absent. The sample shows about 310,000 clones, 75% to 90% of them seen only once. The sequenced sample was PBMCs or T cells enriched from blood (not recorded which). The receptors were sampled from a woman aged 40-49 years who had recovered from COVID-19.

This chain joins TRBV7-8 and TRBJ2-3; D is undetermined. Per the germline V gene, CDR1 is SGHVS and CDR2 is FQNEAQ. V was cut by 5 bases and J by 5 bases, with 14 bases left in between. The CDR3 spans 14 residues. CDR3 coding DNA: TGTGCCAGCAGCCTAAGGCTAAACAGAGATACGCAGTATTTT. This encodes CASSLRLNRDTQYF.

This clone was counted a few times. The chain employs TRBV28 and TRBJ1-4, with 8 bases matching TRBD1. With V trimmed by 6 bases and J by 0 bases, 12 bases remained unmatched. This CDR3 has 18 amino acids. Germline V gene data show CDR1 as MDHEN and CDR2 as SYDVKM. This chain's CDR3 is CASRRLDRVEATNEKLFF. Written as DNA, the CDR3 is TGTGCCAGCAGGCGCCTGGACAGGGTGGAAGCAACTAATGAAAAACTGTTTTTT.

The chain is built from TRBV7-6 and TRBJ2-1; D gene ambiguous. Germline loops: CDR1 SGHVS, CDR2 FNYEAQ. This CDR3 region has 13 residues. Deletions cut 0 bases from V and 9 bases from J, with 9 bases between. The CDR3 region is CASSLAPFSEQFF. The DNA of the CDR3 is TGTGCCAGCAGCTTAGCCCCGTTCAGTGAGCAGTTCTTC.

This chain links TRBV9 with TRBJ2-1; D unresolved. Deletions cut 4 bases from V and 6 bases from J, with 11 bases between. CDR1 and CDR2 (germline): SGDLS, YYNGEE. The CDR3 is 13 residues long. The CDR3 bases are TGTGCCAGCAGCCCTCCGGGTGGCAATGAGCAGTTCTTC. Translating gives CASSPPGGNEQFF.